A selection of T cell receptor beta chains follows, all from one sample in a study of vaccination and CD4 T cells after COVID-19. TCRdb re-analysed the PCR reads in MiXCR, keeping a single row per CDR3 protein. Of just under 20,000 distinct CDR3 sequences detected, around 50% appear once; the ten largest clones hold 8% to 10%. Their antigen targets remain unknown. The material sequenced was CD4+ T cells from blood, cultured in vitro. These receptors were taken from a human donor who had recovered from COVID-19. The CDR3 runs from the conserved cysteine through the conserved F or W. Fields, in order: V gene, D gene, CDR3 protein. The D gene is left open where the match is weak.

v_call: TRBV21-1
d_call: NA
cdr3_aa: CASSKEAGEYEQYF

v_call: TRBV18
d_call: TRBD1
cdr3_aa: CASSPDRANTEAFF

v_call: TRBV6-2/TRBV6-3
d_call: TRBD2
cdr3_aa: CASSRIAGGPYNEQFF

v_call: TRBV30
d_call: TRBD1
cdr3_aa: CARGQVNSNQPQHF

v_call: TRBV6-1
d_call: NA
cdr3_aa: CASSSATGWYF

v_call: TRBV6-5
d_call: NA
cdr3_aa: CASSSLLGTQYF

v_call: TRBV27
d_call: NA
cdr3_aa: CASSFVFGNTEAFF

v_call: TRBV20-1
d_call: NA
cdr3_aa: CSARDGKGQYGYTF

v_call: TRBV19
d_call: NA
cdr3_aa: CASSFQGRRNEKLFF

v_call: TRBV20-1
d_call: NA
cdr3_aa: CSAREGRQAHQPQHF

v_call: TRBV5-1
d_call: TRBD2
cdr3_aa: CASSWLSGGAIDTQYF

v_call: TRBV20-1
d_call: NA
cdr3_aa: CSARHQSTDTQYF

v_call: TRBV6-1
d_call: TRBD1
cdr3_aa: CASSEHRGNTEAFF

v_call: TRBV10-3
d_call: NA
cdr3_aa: CATAAFDNQPQHF

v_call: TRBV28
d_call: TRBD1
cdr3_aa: CASSLRTGGGNTEAFF

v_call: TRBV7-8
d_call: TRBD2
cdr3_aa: CASSSPRLAGGRSTDTQYF

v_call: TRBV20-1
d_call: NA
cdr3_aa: CSAIVGAGSLKNIQYF

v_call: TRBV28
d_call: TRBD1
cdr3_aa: CASSSTGESGANVLTF

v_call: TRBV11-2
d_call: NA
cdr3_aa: CASSLVVRGGGGEAFF

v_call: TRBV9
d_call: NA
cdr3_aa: CASSALGTSTEAFF

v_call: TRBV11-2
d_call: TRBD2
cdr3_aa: CASSLGSGGYNEQFF

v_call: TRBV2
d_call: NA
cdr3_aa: CASLTGHYEQYF

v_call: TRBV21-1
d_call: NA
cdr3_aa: CASSSRGSSYNSPLHF

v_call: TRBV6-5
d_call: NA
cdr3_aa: CASSYGGGYGYTF

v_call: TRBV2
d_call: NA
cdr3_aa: CASRAGVRNQPQHF

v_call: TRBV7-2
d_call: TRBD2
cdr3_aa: CASSLASGTRARETQYF

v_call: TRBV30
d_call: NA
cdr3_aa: CAWRRPRLDEKLFF

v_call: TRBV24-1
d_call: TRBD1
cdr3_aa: CATRGQGVVDTQYF

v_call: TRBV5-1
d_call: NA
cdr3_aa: CASRPGALNQPQHF

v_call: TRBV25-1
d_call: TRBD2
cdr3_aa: CASTRGGGRREQFF

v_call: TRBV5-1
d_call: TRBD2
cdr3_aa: CASSLSGIGNIQYF

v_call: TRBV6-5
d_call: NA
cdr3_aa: CASSYGQGGNEQFF

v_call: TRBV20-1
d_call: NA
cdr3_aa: CSAAEGPFPYEQYF

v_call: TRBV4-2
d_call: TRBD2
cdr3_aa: CASSLDAPGLAGQETQYF

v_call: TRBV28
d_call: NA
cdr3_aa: CASSLRYLISNQPQHF

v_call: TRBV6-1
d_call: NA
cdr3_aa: CASSNGGYGYTF

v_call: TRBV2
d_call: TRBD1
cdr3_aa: CASSEGTGRRTEAFF

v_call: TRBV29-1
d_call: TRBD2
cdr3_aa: CSSTRTSGGGEQFF

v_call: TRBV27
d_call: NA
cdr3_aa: CASSLWGGTLAGQVGYTF